The clone carrying this T cell receptor beta chain was found a few times. The antigen remains undetermined. Every isolated RNA sample was fully reverse transcribed, so sequencing captured expressed TCRB transcripts. Profiling relied on immunoSEQ multiplex PCR, and the TCRdb table lists in-frame clones only, not all of them. The sample has about 700,000 clones, 13% seen once. Germline V gene lookup returns CDR1 SNHLY and CDR2 FYNNEI. This CDR3 region has 12 residues. Between the trimmed V and J ends, which lost 2 bases and 8 bases, there was a span of 9 bases. These data come from a study of beta chain features in type 1 diabetes. Study results and limitations: Type 1 diabetes patients had VDJ junctions that carried fewer insertions and more deletions. Among all four CD4+ subsets, Type 1 diabetes patients had TCRB CDR3s that were moderately but significantly shorter.

Via the markers CD45RO/CCR7/CD25/CD127/CD95/CD27, stem cell-like memory, regulatory, central memory and naive CD4+ cells were sorted. The J gene is TRBJ1-2, the V gene TRBV2; D is uncertain. Sequencing input: naive CD4+ T cells from blood. The receptor was derived from a man between 18 and 35 years old with type 1 diabetes. CDR3 nucleotide sequence: TGTGCCAGCAGTGAATCTGCGACGGGCTACACCTTC. Amino acid sequence: CASSESATGYTF.